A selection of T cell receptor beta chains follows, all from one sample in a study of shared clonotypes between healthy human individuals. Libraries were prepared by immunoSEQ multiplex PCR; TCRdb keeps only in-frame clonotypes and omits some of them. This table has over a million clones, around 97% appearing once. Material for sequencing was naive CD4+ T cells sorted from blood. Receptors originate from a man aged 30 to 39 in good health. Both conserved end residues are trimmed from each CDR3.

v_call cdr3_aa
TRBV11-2 ASSRSWRGRYNEQF
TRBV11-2 ASSPPSSTDTQY
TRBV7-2 ASSLGQGNQPQH
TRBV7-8 ATLPSRGLLITGANVLT
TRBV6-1 ASSDNRNNEQF
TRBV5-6 ASSYLAGTYEQY
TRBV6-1 ASSVRKDSQMRETQY
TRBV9 ASTRTSGRDNNEQF
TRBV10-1 ASSETGGGMINEQF
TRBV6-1 AANRVGATGELF
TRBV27 ASSPPGAGKLF
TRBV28 ASSRGPRVYSYEQY
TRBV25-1 ASSPKRDYVVNEQF
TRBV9 ASSVAGTNTGELF
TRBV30 AWSVHGLAGGLGYEQY
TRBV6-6 ASTSDSYEQY
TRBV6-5 ASSYGGSTGELF
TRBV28 ASSTAGGANQPQH
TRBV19 ASSMGQGAIAWPQH
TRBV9 ASSISTRNHEQF
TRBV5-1 ASSLQGHSTDTQY
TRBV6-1 ASSATSGSSYEQY
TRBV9 ASSVDVGTSGNTIY
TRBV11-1 ASSLAPGGPYEQY
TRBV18 ASSPRLTSSYNEQF
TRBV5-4 ASKRQGGGTEAF
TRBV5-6 ASSFRGRETQY
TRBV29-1 SAFGLAGGPGEQY
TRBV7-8 ASSLGKRESLRGYT
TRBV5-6 ASSLNTGWRNQPQH
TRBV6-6 ASIMNTEAF
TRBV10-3 AISQGVGELF
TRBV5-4 ASSLVGEGEKLF
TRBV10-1 ASSEQLADSYNEQF
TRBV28 ASSLGTYEQY
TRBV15 ATSSRLLNTGELF
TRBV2 ASSGGNIYNEQF
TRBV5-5 ATSPGAQGDEAQY
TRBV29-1 SARQGADTEAF
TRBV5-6 ASSLGLRENTQY
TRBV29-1 SVENEGGGMLAEAF
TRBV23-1 ASSLSGNRQY
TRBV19 ASSRSGRGNIQY